Presented here are 27 T cell receptor beta chains from one specimen sequenced in a study of T cell repertoires in cytomegalovirus infection. No cognate antigen is known for these TCRs. Via MiXCR, TCRdb re-called the reads, giving one row per CDR3 protein. The sample has 700,000 to 900,000 distinct CDR3 sequences, 25% to 30% seen once. The source material was cultured CD8+ T cells from PBMCs, sampled from culture after CMV antigen stimulation. These receptors were obtained from a human donor in good health (CMV status not recorded). Some clones in this sample may be carry-over from other donors' samples.

V is TRBV7-6 and J is TRBJ2-2; D gene uncertain. The V gene's germline CDR1 is SGHVS and CDR2 FNYEAQ. This CDR3 is 16 amino acids long. V was cut by 5 bases and J by 3 bases, with 16 bases left in between. The CDR3 region has the DNA TGTGCCAGCAGCCCCGCCGGAGCCCTGCACACCGGGGAGCTGTTTTTT. Its protein is CASSPAGALHTGELFF.

This clonotype was detected a few times. The chain employs TRBV11-2 and TRBJ1-2; no firm D call. The V end lost 0 bases, the J end lost 3 bases, and 8 bases lay between the germline ends. This CDR3 has 14 residues. Germline CDR1 reads SGHAT; CDR2 reads FQNNGV. The CDR3 region has the DNA TGTGCCAGCAGCTTAGAATGGGGAGACTATGGCTACACCTTC. This translates into CASSLEWGDYGYTF.

The table lists this clonotype with a few counts. The CDR3 loop reads CASSESWAEREAFF. The CDR3 nucleotides are TGCGCCAGCAGTGAGTCATGGGCCGAGAGGGAAGCTTTCTTT. The V call is TRBV10-1, the J call TRBJ1-1; D not resolved. The CDR3 totals 14 residues. Germline CDR1 is WNHNN and CDR2 is SYGVQD (reference sequence). V gave up 0 bases and J gave up 8 bases, with 13 bases separating them.

This clonotype was detected a few times. The rearrangement uses TRBV15 and TRBJ1-5; D not resolved. CDR1 is LNHNV and CDR2 is YYDKDF in the germline V gene (reference sequence). CDR3 length equals 15 residues. Between the trimmed V and J ends, which lost 0 bases and 3 bases, there was a span of 9 bases. Here the CDR3 reads CATSRDGGYNQPQHF. Here the CDR3 DNA reads TGTGCCACCAGCAGAGATGGCGGGTACAATCAGCCCCAGCATTTT.

This clonotype was seen a handful of times. The chain links TRBV6-1 to TRBJ2-7; 7 bases line up with TRBD2. Per the germline V gene, CDR1 is MNHNS and CDR2 is SASEGT. With V trimmed by 2 bases and J by 6 bases, 10 bases remained unmatched. CDR3 length: 15 residues. CDR3 DNA sequence: TGTGCCAGCAGTGAATCGGGAGGCGAGGCCCGCGAGCAGTACTTC. It specifies CASSESGGEAREQYF.

This clonotype appeared many times. The V gene is TRBV7-2, the J gene TRBJ2-1; 8 nucleotides match TRBD2. The V segment lost 6 bases and the J segment 7 bases; nucleotides outside the gene matches: 8. Germline V gene data show CDR1 as SGHTA and CDR2 as FQGNSA. This CDR3 comprises 14 residues. CDR3 region: CASRDHGTSNEQFF. For the CDR3, the DNA is TGTGCCAGCAGGGATCATGGGACTAGTAATGAGCAGTTCTTC.

This clonotype appeared a few times. The chain links TRBV10-3 to TRBJ2-5, with D hard to call. CDR3 length: 12 residues. Trimming removed 7 bases at V and 4 bases at J, with 10 bases between. The germline V gene has CDR1 ENHRY and CDR2 SYGVKD. The CDR3 DNA reads as TGTGCCATCATTAGGGTTGTAGAGACCCAGTACTTC. It encodes CAIIRVVETQYF.

The chain employs TRBV4-1 and TRBJ2-4, with a weak D call TRBD1 (6 bases). The V end was cut by 7 bases, the J end by 4 bases, with 17 bases between. CDR3 size: 15 residues. Germline V lookup: CDR1 MGHRA, CDR2 YSYEKL. In DNA, the CDR3 is TGCGCCAGCAACCAGGGGATATCCTCGAAAAACATTCAGTACTTC. Protein sequence: CASNQGISSKNIQYF.

This clonotype was counted between two and nine times. This rearrangement joins TRBV4-1 to TRBJ2-3; 9 nucleotides line up with TRBD2. The CDR3 runs 19 residues. Germline assignment: CDR1 MGHRA and CDR2 YSYEKL. Trimming took 3 bases from V and 0 from J; bases not matched to a gene: 13. The CDR3 DNA reads TGCGCCAGCAGCCATCCTCAAGGGCCCAGCGGGAGGAGCACAGATACGCAGTATTTT. Protein sequence: CASSHPQGPSGRSTDTQYF.

As regards this clonotype: A junction boundary mismatches the germline segment, possibly from a read error. The V gene is TRBV6-1, the J gene TRBJ2-7, with D perhaps TRBD1 or TRBD2 (5 bases each). In germline, CDR1 is MNHNS, CDR2 SASEGT. The CDR3 totals 13 residues. CDR3 in DNA: TGTGCCAGCAGGGGGTTCGGTTGGGACGACCAGTACTTC. It yields the protein CASRGFGWDDQYF.

The V and J genes are TRBV7-4 and TRBJ1-2; D may be TRBD1 (5 bases). The CDR3 runs 14 residues. The ends were cut back, 1 base at V and 8 bases at J, with 14 bases in the middle. Germline CDR1 and CDR2: SGHVT and SQSDAQ. CDR3 nucleotide sequence: TGTGCCAGCAGCTTAGGGTCAGGGAGATACGGCTACACCTTC. This translates into CASSLGSGRYGYTF.

This rearrangement joins TRBV6-2 or TRBV6-3 to TRBJ2-7, with D unresolved. The CDR3 sequence is 14 residues long. V was clipped by 2 bases and J by 1 base, with 9 bases between them. Per germline, CDR1 MNHEY and CDR2 SVGEGT. In DNA, the CDR3 is TGTGCCAGCAGTTACACTACAGCTTCCTACGAGCAGTACTTC. As protein: CASSYTTASYEQYF.

In the case of this clonotype: An end of the junction does not agree with germline; a read error may underlie this. V and J are TRBV7-3 and TRBJ2-1; D not certain. Germline V lookup: CDR1 SGHTA, CDR2 FQGTGA. The CDR3 loop spans 15 amino acids. The CDR3 region is CASSLVRNGYNEQFF. The CDR3, as DNA: TGTGCCAGTAGCTTGGTTCGGAACGGATACAATGAGCAGTTCTTC.

The rearrangement uses TRBV7-9 and TRBJ2-1, with D possibly TRBD2 on 5 matching bases. This CDR3 contains 13 residues. The V and J ends lost 2 bases and 8 bases respectively, with 10 bases between them. Germline assignment: CDR1 SEHNR and CDR2 FQNEAQ (reference sequence). The CDR3, as DNA: TGTGCCAGCAGCTTACCCAAACTAGATGAGCAGTTCTTC. This gives the protein CASSLPKLDEQFF. Looking up the rest from reference TRBV7-9 and TRBJ2-1 gives the full variable domain: DTGVSQNPRHKITKRGQNVTFRCDPISEHNRLYWYRQTLGQGPEFLTYFQNEAQLEKSRLLSDRFSAERPKGSFSTLEIQRTEQGDSAMYLCASSLPKLDEQFFGPGTRLTVL.

V and J are TRBV2 and TRBJ1-1, with 8 positions matching TRBD1. Losses at the gene ends were 6 bases for V and 3 bases for J; bases not matched to a gene: 6. Germline V lookup: CDR1 SNHLY, CDR2 FYNNEI. The CDR3 is 14 residues long. The CDR3 spells CASRDGQGYTEAFF. CDR3 in DNA: TGTGCCAGCAGGGATGGACAGGGTTACACTGAAGCTTTCTTT. Looking up the rest from reference TRBV2 and TRBJ1-1 gives the full variable domain: EPEVTQTPSHQVTQMGQEVILRCVPISNHLYFYWYRQILGQKVEFLVSFYNNEISEKSEIFDDQFSVERPDGSNFTLKIRSTKLEDSAMYFCASRDGQGYTEAFFGQGTRLTVV.

This rearrangement joins TRBV7-9 to TRBJ1-4; 8 bases fit TRBD1. Trimming removed 5 bases from V and 3 bases from J; junction bases left unmatched: 5. The CDR3 consists of 15 residues. CDR1 and CDR2 (germline): SEHNR, FQNEAQ (reference sequence). CDR3 nucleotide sequence: TGTGCCAGCAGCGTCCCACAGGGGGCTAATGAAAAACTGTTTTTT. This translates into CASSVPQGANEKLFF.

The chain is built from TRBV7-1 and TRBJ2-5; 8 bases align to TRBD1. TRBV7-1 is an ORF, with its function uncertain. J lost 5 bases, V lost 4 bases, and 6 bases had no gene match. CDR3 length: 14 residues. CDR3 bases: TGTGCCAGCAGCTGGCCAGGGGGCTTCGAGACCCAGTACTTC. Protein sequence: CASSWPGGFETQYF.

This clonotype was detected many times. The genes are TRBV6-1 and TRBJ2-1; tentative D call: TRBD2 (6 bases). The CDR3 totals 13 residues. The germline CDR1 and CDR2 sequences are MNHNS and SASEGT. The germline V and J ends were trimmed by 6 bases and 4 bases, with 10 bases remaining between them. CDR3 loop: CASRTGGYNEQFF. DNA for the CDR3: TGTGCCAGCAGGACCGGGGGTTACAATGAGCAGTTCTTC.

CDR3 sequence reads: CASSYSGTGMRNEQFF. The CDR3 DNA sequence: TGTGCCAGCAGTTACTCTGGGACAGGGATGCGTAATGAGCAGTTCTTC. The chain uses TRBV6-5 and TRBJ2-1; 9 bases are shared with TRBD1. Germline loops: CDR1 MNHEY, CDR2 SVGAGI. The CDR3 contains 16 residues. The trim removed 0 bases at V and 7 bases at J, leaving 7 bases unmatched.

This clonotype was counted between two and nine times. J is TRBJ2-3 and V is TRBV7-6, with D perhaps matching TRBD1 or TRBD2 (6 bases each). Germline V gives CDR1 SGHVS, CDR2 FNYEAQ. Deletions cut 8 bases from V and 4 bases from J, with 10 bases between. The CDR3 runs 12 residues. The CDR3 bases are TGTGCCAGCCCGGAGGGGGCAGATACGCAGTATTTT. This encodes CASPEGADTQYF.

The V gene is TRBV6-6, the J gene TRBJ2-1, with D hard to call. Germline V gene sequence: CDR1 MNHNY, CDR2 SVGAGI (reference sequence). Trimming removed 5 bases from V and 6 bases from J, with 17 bases in between. This CDR3 has 15 residues. The CDR3 region is CASSKYQALPNEQFF. The DNA for the CDR3 is TGTGCCAGCAGTAAATACCAGGCCCTCCCCAATGAGCAGTTCTTC.

This clonotype has a count of ten or more. The V call is TRBV7-8, the J call TRBJ2-1, with 10 positions matching TRBD2. The CDR3 has 19 residues. Per the germline V gene, CDR1 is SGHVS and CDR2 is FQNEAQ. J lost 7 bases, V lost 2 bases, and 17 bases had no gene match. CDR3 in DNA: TGTGCCAGCAGCTTACAACTAGCGGGGCCTCTGGCAGCCACGAATGAGCAGTTCTTC. This encodes CASSLQLAGPLAATNEQFF.

There are a few counts of this clonotype. The junction departs from the called germline gene at one end, perhaps through a read error. The chain links TRBV7-7 to TRBJ2-1; TRBD1 aligns across 8 bases. CDR3 length: 14 amino acids. Germline V gene sequence: CDR1 SSHAT, CDR2 FNYEAQ (reference sequence). Here the CDR3 reads CASSIGQGVNEQFF. CDR3 nucleotides: TGTGCTAGCAGCATCGGACAGGGCGTCAATGAGCAGTTCTTC.

V usage is TRBV7-9 and J usage is TRBJ2-2; 10 bases match TRBD1. The junction had 3 bases not matched to a gene; V was cut back by 6 bases and J by 5 bases. The CDR3 covers 14 residues. Germline V CDR1 and CDR2: SEHNR, FQNEAQ (reference sequence). The CDR3 is CASSGTGETGELFF. The CDR3 DNA reads as TGTGCCAGCAGTGGGACAGGGGAGACCGGGGAGCTGTTTTTT.

This clonotype has only a few counts. The chain combines TRBV11-1 with TRBJ2-5; D may be TRBD1 (6 bases). Trimming shortened V by 1 base and J by 6 bases, and 18 bases separated the two germline ends. CDR3 length: 16 residues. Germline V gives CDR1 SGHAT, CDR2 FQDESV (reference sequence). CDR3 in DNA: TGTGCCAGCAGCTTAGTGCCCAGGGGTTCAAGACAGACCCAGTACTTC. Residues: CASSLVPRGSRQTQYF. The full variable domain, rest sourced from reference TRBV11-1 and TRBJ2-5, is EAEVAQSPRYKITEKSQAVAFWCDPISGHATLYWYRQILGQGPELLVQFQDESVVDDSQLPKDRFSAERLKGVDSTLKIQPAELGDSAMYLCASSLVPRGSRQTQYFGPGTRLLVL.

CDR3 sequence (DNA): TGCAGTGCCTCGGGACTAGCGGAGGGAGATACGCAGTATTTT. This codes for CSASGLAEGDTQYF. J is TRBJ2-3 and V is TRBV20-1; 11 positions agree with TRBD2. The CDR3 is made up of 14 amino acids. CDR1 is DFQATT and CDR2 is SNEGSKA in the germline V gene (reference sequence). J was trimmed by 5 bases and V by 6 bases; bases with no gene match: 7.

V and J are TRBV19 and TRBJ1-2; D is undetermined. Germline V CDR1 and CDR2: LNHDA, SQIVND (reference sequence). V was pared by 6 bases and J by 4 bases, with 15 bases between. This CDR3 contains 14 residues. The CDR3 DNA reads TGTGCCAGTAGCCTTCGGCGGGCGGGCTATGGCTACACCTTC. Encoded protein: CASSLRRAGYGYTF. Supplemented by reference TRBV19 and TRBJ1-2, the full variable domain reads DGGITQSPKYLFRKEGQNVTLSCEQNLNHDAMYWYRQDPGQGLRLIYYSQIVNDFQKGDIAEGYSVSREKKESFPLTVTSAQKNPTAFYLCASSLRRAGYGYTFGSGTRLTVV.